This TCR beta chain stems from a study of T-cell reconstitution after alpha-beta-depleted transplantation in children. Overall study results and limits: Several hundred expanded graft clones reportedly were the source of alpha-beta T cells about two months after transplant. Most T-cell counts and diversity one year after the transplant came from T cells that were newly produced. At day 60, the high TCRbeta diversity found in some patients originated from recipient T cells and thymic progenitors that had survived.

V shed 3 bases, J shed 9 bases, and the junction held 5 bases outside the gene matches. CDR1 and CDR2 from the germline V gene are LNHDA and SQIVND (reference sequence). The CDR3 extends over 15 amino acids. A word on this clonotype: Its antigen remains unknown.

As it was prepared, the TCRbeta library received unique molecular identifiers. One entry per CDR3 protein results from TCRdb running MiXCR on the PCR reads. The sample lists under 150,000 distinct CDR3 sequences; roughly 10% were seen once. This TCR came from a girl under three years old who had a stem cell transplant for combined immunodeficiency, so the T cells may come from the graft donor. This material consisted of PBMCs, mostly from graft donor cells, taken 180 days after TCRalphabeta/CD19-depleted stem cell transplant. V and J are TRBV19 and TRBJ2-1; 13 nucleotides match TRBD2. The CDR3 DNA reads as TGTGCCAGTAGTATCACTAGCGGGAGGGCCACTGAGCAGTTCTTC. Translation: CASSITSGRATEQFF.